This section outlines one TCR beta chain sequence together with its context. The record originates from a study of cytomegalovirus exposure and HLA in healthy donors. Here immunoSEQ multiplex PCR was the method, and the copy in TCRdb shows in-frame clones only, minus some. Of 110,000 to 150,000 clones in the sample, 85% to 95% are singletons; the top ten hold 1.5% to 2%. This clonotype was sampled from a man aged 18 to 29 in good health and CMV-seropositive. Material for sequencing was PBMCs.

CDR3 in amino acids: CASSYNPGHQPQHF. In nucleotides, the CDR3 is TGTGCCAGCAGTTATAATCCGGGACACCAGCCCCAGCATTTT. J is TRBJ1-5 and V is TRBV6-6; D may be TRBD1 (6 bases). V was clipped by 3 bases and J by 7 bases, with 13 bases between them. The germline V gene has CDR1 MNHNY and CDR2 SVGAGI (reference sequence). The CDR3 has 14 residues.